The 26 T cell receptor beta chains below all came from one sample that was sequenced in a study of vaccination and CD4 T cells after COVID-19. Their recognized antigens are unknown. With the Oncomine TCR Beta short-read assay, DNA from cultured CD4+ T cells was sequenced. One entry per CDR3 protein results from TCRdb running MiXCR on the PCR reads. The sample consists of 15,000 to 20,000 distinct CDR3 sequences, under 80% of them appearing once. Documented treatment: approximately 10-day PBMC culture with coronavirus spike peptide pools or control peptides (ViraFEST assay). The sequencing input was CD4+ T cells from blood, cultured in vitro. Receptor source: a human donor who had recovered from COVID-19.

CDR3 sequence: CASSPNRQGEQFF. As DNA, the CDR3 is TGTGCCAGCAGTCCCAACCGTCAGGGTGAGCAGTTCTTC. The V and J genes are TRBV6-2 or TRBV6-3 and TRBJ2-1; D possibly corresponds to TRBD1 (5 bases). The V gene's germline CDR1 is MNHEY and CDR2 SVGEGT. The V end was cut by 5 bases, the J end by 9 bases, with 14 bases between. The CDR3 is 13 residues long.

The rearrangement joins TRBV6-5 to TRBJ1-1; TRBD1 might be the D (5 bases). This CDR3 comprises 15 residues. The germline V gene encodes CDR1 MNHEY and CDR2 SVGAGI. Trimming removed 2 bases at V and 1 base at J, with 11 bases between. CDR3 region: CASSYGAGWNTEAFF. CDR3 DNA sequence: TGTGCCAGCAGTTACGGGGCAGGGTGGAACACTGAAGCTTTCTTT.

CDR3 sequence: CASSLDHRVRTEAFF. CDR3 DNA: TGTGCCAGCAGCTTGGATCACAGGGTAAGGACTGAAGCTTTCTTT. This chain joins TRBV5-4 and TRBJ1-1; a possible D gene is TRBD1 (6 bases). In germline, CDR1 is SGHNT, CDR2 YYREEE (reference sequence). Trimming shortened V by 0 bases and J by 5 bases, and 14 bases separated the two germline ends. This CDR3 is built from 15 residues.

This chain uses TRBV2 with TRBJ1-1; TRBD1 aligns across 10 bases. Germline CDR1 is SNHLY and CDR2 is FYNNEI. This CDR3 spans 13 amino acids. V lost 11 bases, J lost 4 bases, and 7 bases stayed unmatched. In DNA form, the CDR3 reads TGTGCCGGCACCGGGACAGGGGCCACTGAAGCTTTCTTT. This encodes CAGTGTGATEAFF. The full variable domain, with the rest looked up from reference TRBV2 and TRBJ1-1, is EPEVTQTPSHQVTQMGQEVILRCVPISNHLYFYWYRQILGQKVEFLVSFYNNEISEKSEIFDDQFSVERPDGSNFTLKIRSTKLEDSAMYFCAGTGTGATEAFFGQGTRLTVV.

V gene TRBV6-2 or TRBV6-3 combines with J gene TRBJ2-1, with 10 bases that match TRBD1. Germline CDR1 MNHEY, CDR2 SVGEGT. The trim removed 3 bases at V and 5 bases at J, leaving 10 bases unmatched. This CDR3 has 17 amino acids. CDR3 protein: CASSYQAGQGLDNEQFF. The CDR3 DNA sequence: TGTGCCAGCAGTTATCAGGCGGGACAGGGGCTCGACAATGAGCAGTTCTTC.

The rearrangement joins TRBV20-1 to TRBJ1-5, with D possibly TRBD1 on 5 matching bases. The germline V gene encodes CDR1 DFQATT and CDR2 SNEGSKA (reference sequence). This CDR3 is built from 15 residues. Trimming removed 2 bases from V and 4 bases from J, with 15 bases in between. The CDR3 protein is CSARPRPGPNQPQHF. CDR3 DNA sequence: TGCAGTGCTAGACCCCGTCCGGGACCAAATCAGCCCCAGCATTTT.

The gene calls are TRBV6-2 or TRBV6-3 and TRBJ2-2, with a possible D match to TRBD1 (6 bases). Germline V gene data show CDR1 as MNHEY and CDR2 as SVGEGT. This CDR3 is 15 amino acids long. V lost 2 bases, J lost 6 bases, and 13 bases lay in between. The CDR3 here is CASSYGGRIPGELFF. Written as DNA, the CDR3 is TGTGCCAGCAGTTACGGGGGCCGAATCCCCGGGGAGCTGTTTTTT.

J is TRBJ1-2 and V is TRBV7-9, with 8 bases that match TRBD1. This CDR3 is 14 amino acids long. The germline V gene encodes CDR1 SEHNR and CDR2 FQNEAQ (reference sequence). Germline trimming cut 4 bases from V and 2 bases from J; bases unmatched to any gene: 3. The CDR3 reads CASSSRQGNYGYTF. CDR3 nucleotides: TGTGCCAGCAGCTCACGACAGGGGAACTATGGCTACACCTTC.

The chain joins TRBV5-1 to TRBJ2-7, with D possibly called TRBD1 or TRBD2 (5 bases each). Deletions cut 0 bases from V and 2 bases from J, with 12 bases between. CDR3 length equals 15 residues. Germline values: CDR1 SGHRS, CDR2 YFSETQ. CDR3 bases: TGCGCCAGCAGCTTGGCCCGGGACCCGACCTACGAGCAGTACTTC. It specifies CASSLARDPTYEQYF.

V is TRBV29-1 and J is TRBJ1-2; 7 bases are shared with TRBD1. The V and J ends lost 3 bases and 5 bases, in that order; junction bases with no gene match: 3. CDR1 and CDR2 (germline): SQVTM, ANQGSEA. The CDR3 is made up of 12 amino acids. CDR3 coding DNA: TGCAGCGTTGAGACAGGGCCATATGGCTACACCTTC. This sequence encodes CSVETGPYGYTF. The full variable domain, in which reference TRBV29-1 and TRBJ1-2 provide the parts outside the CDR3, is SAVISQKPSRDICQRGTSLTIQCQVDSQVTMMFWYRQQPGQSLTLIATANQGSEATYESGFVIDKFPISRPNLTFSTLTVSNMSPEDSSIYLCSVETGPYGYTFGSGTRLTVV.

The chain has TRBV10-3 and TRBJ2-1; D is ambiguous. Deletions cut 2 bases from V and 6 bases from J, with 8 bases between. CDR3 length equals 13 residues. Per the germline V gene, CDR1 is ENHRY and CDR2 is SYGVKD. In DNA form, the CDR3 reads TGTGCCATCAGTGAGCCGAGGACCAATGAGCAGTTCTTC. As protein: CAISEPRTNEQFF.

This clonotype appeared a few times. This rearrangement joins TRBV24-1 to TRBJ1-5, with D perhaps matching TRBD1 (6 bases). The V end lost 6 bases, the J end lost 4 bases, and 21 bases lay between the germline ends. Germline CDR1 KGHDR, CDR2 SFDVKD. This CDR3 contains 17 residues. CDR3 region: CATSSAGESRVNQPQHF. The CDR3 DNA sequence: TGTGCCACCAGTTCGGCAGGGGAGTCACGGGTGAATCAGCCCCAGCATTTT.

The chain employs TRBV28 and TRBJ1-2; 10 nucleotides match TRBD1. CDR1 MDHEN and CDR2 SYDVKM come from the germline V gene. This CDR3 has 14 residues. Trimming took 6 bases from V and 6 from J; bases not matched to a gene: 7. CDR3 coding DNA: TGTGCCAGCAGGACAGGGGGCGGAAAGGATGGCTACACCTTC. Translating gives CASRTGGGKDGYTF.

In its sample, this clonotype was seen a few times. This chain joins TRBV6-2 or TRBV6-3 and TRBJ2-7, with D possibly TRBD1 on 6 matching bases. This CDR3 is 15 amino acids long. Germline assignment: CDR1 MNHEY and CDR2 SVGEGT. Trimming cost V 2 bases and J 2 bases, with 13 bases left between them. The CDR3 loop reads CASSYAGTPPYEQYF. Written as DNA, the CDR3 is TGTGCCAGCAGTTACGCTGGGACACCTCCCTACGAGCAGTACTTC.

This clonotype was counted between two and nine times. The rearrangement uses TRBV2 and TRBJ1-2; TRBD1 might be the D (6 bases). Germline values: CDR1 SNHLY, CDR2 FYNNEI. Trimming took off 1 base at V and 4 bases at J, with 13 bases between the two ends. The CDR3 is 15 residues long. The chain's CDR3 is CASSEEQGTLYGYTF. For the CDR3, the DNA is TGTGCCAGCAGTGAAGAGCAGGGGACACTCTATGGCTACACCTTC.

The J gene is TRBJ1-1, the V gene TRBV27; a possible D gene is TRBD1 (6 bases). The CDR3 extends over 11 amino acids. Trimming cost V 5 bases and J 6 bases, with 7 bases left between them. CDR1 is MNHEY and CDR2 is SMNVEV in the germline V gene (reference sequence). The CDR3 loop reads CASSGGAEAFF. In DNA, the CDR3 is TGTGCCAGCAGTGGGGGCGCTGAAGCTTTCTTT.

A single count supports this clonotype. CDR3 DNA: TGTGCCAGCACCTGGGGGGAGGCGTATGGCTACACCTTC. It specifies CASTWGEAYGYTF. The gene calls are TRBV7-9 and TRBJ1-2, with D perhaps TRBD1 (5 bases). The germline V and J ends were trimmed by 7 bases and 5 bases, with 14 bases remaining between them. CDR1 SEHNR and CDR2 FQNEAQ come from the germline V gene (reference sequence). CDR3 length: 13 residues.

This clonotype appeared a few times. The rearrangement joins TRBV11-3 to TRBJ2-7; 12 bases match TRBD2. Germline loops: CDR1 SGHNT, CDR2 YENEEA. The CDR3 has 19 residues. The V segment lost 6 bases and the J segment 0 bases; nucleotides outside the gene matches: 15. CDR3 region: CASSPSPGTSGWSSYEQYF. CDR3 in DNA: TGTGCCAGCAGTCCCTCTCCCGGGACTAGCGGGTGGAGCTCCTACGAGCAGTACTTC.

This sequence joins TRBV11-1 and TRBJ1-5; a weak D match, TRBD1 (6 bases). This CDR3 region has 15 residues. CDR1 and CDR2 (germline): SGHAT, FQDESV (reference sequence). V was trimmed by 5 bases and J by 9 bases, leaving 20 bases between them. The CDR3 bases are TGTGCCAGCAGCCAAGAACAGGGAGTCCAGGCGCCCCAGCATTTT. Residues: CASSQEQGVQAPQHF.

To note about this clonotype: Relative to the germline gene, one junction end is altered; a read error may explain this. CDR3 in amino acids: CASSGEAYGYTF. The CDR3 coding sequence is TGTGCCAGTAGTGGAGAGGCTTATGGCTACACCTTC. V gene TRBV2 combines with J gene TRBJ1-2; D not resolved. This CDR3 comprises 12 residues. Germline lookup yields CDR1 SNHLY and CDR2 FYNNEI.

This clonotype was counted only a few times. This CDR3 reads CSARDPRGAYGYTF. The CDR3 nucleotides are TGCAGTGCTAGAGACCCCAGGGGGGCCTATGGCTACACCTTC. The chain joins TRBV20-1 to TRBJ1-2; 7 bases match TRBD1. V shed 0 bases and J 4 bases; nucleotides not matched to a gene: 5. Germline V CDR1 and CDR2: DFQATT, SNEGSKA (reference sequence). CDR3 length: 14 residues.

J is TRBJ2-5 and V is TRBV19; unclear D gene. Looked up from germline, CDR1 is LNHDA and CDR2 is SQIVND (reference sequence). This CDR3 is 11 amino acids long. The ends were cut back, 2 bases at V and 5 bases at J, with 3 bases in the middle. In DNA form, the CDR3 reads TGTGCCAGTAGTATAAAGGAGACCCAGTACTTC. Translating gives CASSIKETQYF.

The V and J genes are TRBV6-1 and TRBJ1-1; D may be TRBD1 (5 bases). In germline, CDR1 is MNHNS, CDR2 SASEGT. This CDR3 is built from 15 residues. V lost 7 bases, J lost 5 bases, and 20 bases lay in between. The CDR3 nucleotides are TGTGCCAGCATTGCTCGGTCGCCCGGGGGTACTGAAGCTTTCTTT. Amino acid sequence: CASIARSPGGTEAFF.

The rearrangement links TRBV11-2 to TRBJ2-2; possible D gene TRBD2, 5 bases. V dropped 3 bases and J dropped 5 bases, with 13 bases sitting between them. The CDR3 consists of 15 residues. CDR1 SGHAT and CDR2 FQNNGV come from the germline V gene. CDR3 sequence reads: CASSLGQRRTGELFF. The DNA for the CDR3 is TGTGCCAGCAGCTTGGGCCAGCGGAGGACCGGGGAGCTGTTTTTT.

CDR3 nucleotides: TGTGCCAGCAGCCGCCTGATTCAAGAGACCCAGTACTTC. This translates into CASSRLIQETQYF. This sequence joins TRBV2 and TRBJ2-5; D gene unclear. Trimming took off 6 bases at V and 2 bases at J, with 10 bases between the two ends. The CDR3 covers 13 residues. Per germline, CDR1 SNHLY and CDR2 FYNNEI. Based on the CDR3 plus reference TRBV2 and TRBJ2-5, the full variable domain is EPEVTQTPSHQVTQMGQEVILRCVPISNHLYFYWYRQILGQKVEFLVSFYNNEISEKSEIFDDQFSVERPDGSNFTLKIRSTKLEDSAMYFCASSRLIQETQYFGPGTRLLVL.

The chain joins TRBV7-9 to TRBJ1-5; no firm D call. V lost 1 base and J 7 bases, leaving 5 bases between the germline ends. Germline CDR1 and CDR2: SEHNR and FQNEAQ (reference sequence). CDR3 length: 12 residues. The chain's CDR3 is CASSLGVQPQHF. The CDR3 DNA sequence: TGTGCCAGCAGCTTAGGGGTGCAGCCCCAGCATTTT. Filled out from reference TRBV7-9 and TRBJ1-5, the complete variable domain reads DTGVSQNPRHKITKRGQNVTFRCDPISEHNRLYWYRQTLGQGPEFLTYFQNEAQLEKSRLLSDRFSAERPKGSFSTLEIQRTEQGDSAMYLCASSLGVQPQHFGDGTRLSIL.